This TCR beta chain stems from a study of T-cell reconstitution after alpha-beta-depleted transplantation in children. This clonotype was found many times. The TCRbeta library was prepared with unique molecular identifiers. TCRdb re-derived calls from the PCR reads in MiXCR, one entry per CDR3 protein. Here the sample spans about 22,000 distinct CDR3 sequences, approximately 11% being singletons. The CDR3 runs 16 residues. V was trimmed by 0 bases and J by 4 bases, leaving 13 bases between them. Germline V gene lookup returns CDR1 MNHEY and CDR2 SVGAGI. The TCR sequence derives from a human donor who donated a stem cell graft to a child with chronic granulomatous disease. Sequenced material: PBMCs from the stem cell graft donor, taken from the stem cell graft. The rearrangement links TRBV6-5 to TRBJ1-3; a possible D gene is TRBD1 (6 bases). The CDR3 spells CASSYSGRGTGNTIYF. As DNA, the CDR3 is TGTGCCAGCAGTTACTCGGGCCGGGGGACAGGAAACACCATATATTTT.